This T cell receptor (beta chain) derives from a study of CD8 T cells in ankylosing spondylitis. Study-wide results and limits: It was reported that disease-linked clones were significantly enriched in matched ankylosing spondylitis synovial fluid. Disease-linked clones were found to be CD8+ and relatively rare in peripheral blood. Made up of fewer than 10 highly homologous variants, a TCR beta motif appeared characteristic of ankylosing spondylitis blood.

This clonotype showed up just a few times. Its target is unknown. As the method for making TCR beta libraries, quantitative 5'-RACE with molecular barcodes was used. TCRdb analysed the 5' RACE reads with MiXCR anew, one entry per CDR3 protein. The sample holds 200,000 or so distinct CDR3 sequences, 13% seen once. The CDR3 is 14 amino acids. Trimming pared 4 bases from V and 0 bases from J, leaving 12 bases between. Germline CDR1 SQVTM, CDR2 ANQGSEA. The rearrangement joins TRBV29-1 to TRBJ1-1, with a possible D match to TRBD1 (5 bases). Sample: blood, either unsorted or a sorted T cell fraction (not recorded which). The source of this sequence is a female donor with ankylosing spondylitis or in good health (not recorded which). The CDR3 bases are TGCAGCGTTGCGGACTGGGGCATGAACACTGAAGCTTTCTTT. This sequence encodes CSVADWGMNTEAFF.